The source of this T cell receptor (beta chain) is a study of human T cells and chemical hapten exposure (dated by TCRdb to 2020 to 2022). Regarding the research as a whole: For sensitization, 2% DPC in acetone was applied to an approximately 2 cm by approximately 2 cm area of upper inner arm skin. The mostly female patient cohort included alopecia areata with under or over 50% scalp involvement, alopecia totalis and alopecia universalis. The libraries were sequenced as a pool, and the TCR yield per sample differed mostly because of small variations in library volumes within the pool. The study tracked peripheral blood TCR repertoire changes in vivo during primary and secondary sensitization to the hapten diphenylcyclopropenone (DPC) in alopecia patients. Throughout the approximately 25-week study period, patients were also given weekly therapeutic DPC doses on the scalp. For TCR sequencing, blood came from over 25 alopecia patients at anywhere from one to four time points (pre-sensitization, 2, 6 and 24 weeks). Blood was sampled from patients pre-sensitization (week 0) and at 2, 6 and about 24 weeks after DPC sensitization. Patch testing was performed on the upper back with Finn chambers containing 0.01% DPC, and the patch tests were scored after 6 days according to International Contact Dermatitis Research Group standards. Points the paper makes about the study in general: The number of TCRs above 1 in 1000 frequency did not change with DPC sensitization; there was no evidence of global repertoire structure alterations. Significantly more large CDR3 similarity clusters were formed by expanded TCRs than by pre-sensitization or healthy control sets, consistent with antigen-driven responses. Repeated subsampling changed both the strength of the expansion versus patch-test correlation and the threshold at which the correlation became significant. Patch test score was positively correlated with the number of PT1 expanded TCRs, with significance at thresholds 8, 16 and 32 but not at 4. All patients had alopecia, a presumed autoimmune disease, so their immune response might differ from that of healthy individuals.

Taken with the paper, the label for time point translates to: patch test 2, 6 weeks after DPC sensitization. This specimen's treatment or condition label, per the study, means: therapeutic diphenylcyclopropenone sensitization with weekly scalp DPC. Blood at each patch-test visit was drawn before the patch test was applied. To be eligible, patients had to be aged 18 to 70, diagnosed with alopecia and judged suitable for DPC therapy, while pregnant patients were excluded. Total RNA was isolated from unfractionated whole blood collected in Tempus Blood RNA tubes. A remark on this clonotype: What antigen it recognizes has not been identified. No base-level quality is on record; no much larger clone is a single base apart.

V ends up 0 bases short and J 4 bases short, with an unmatched junction base count of 8. CDR1 and CDR2, looked up from the germline V gene, are MNHNS and SASEGT. From its cysteine to its phenylalanine, the CDR3 spans 16 amino acids. The read is trimmed to its CDR3 DNA, 48 bases read in frame from base 1. The protocol used for the library was RACE. Sequencing used a NextSeq 500. Library preparation attached unique molecular identifiers to individual cDNA molecules for quantitative, reproducible TCR counting. From each blood RNA sample, both TCR alpha and TCR beta chains were sequenced. Per the source publication's procedure: Samples had a median of 95,638 TCRs, with a range from roughly 23,224 to 750,000. The Decombinator software suite was used to annotate the V, J and CDR3 of the TCR reads. For the PS versus PT1 abundance plots, all samples were subsampled to the same number of TCRs (28,000). TCRs were defined as expanded if absent before sensitization and observed at least eight times at the 2-week time point. Starting from the raw public reads, TCRdb applied fastp trimming at Q25, assembled clones with MiXCR and retained in-frame beta chains. Rows are unified per CDR3 protein, each entry keeping the most common DNA and genes. The V and J calls here are based on TCRdb, not the publication. The sample contains about 140,000 distinct CDR3 sequences, approximately 12% of them found a single time. The top ten hold around 1.4% of the sample.

The sample was whole blood, taken in connection with sensitization to the hapten diphenylcyclopropenone (DPC). This receptor chain uses TRBV6-1 and TRBJ2-5, with TRBD1 matching 7 junction bases. The receptor comes from a woman aged 45 to 65 with alopecia areata. Some clones in this sample may be carry-over from other donors' samples. The CDR3 protein sequence reads: CASSEANRGVTETQYF. The DNA is as follows: TGTGCCAGCAGTGAAGCCAACAGGGGTGTAACAGAGACCCAGTACTTC.